This T cell receptor beta chain comes out of a study of blood T cell repertoires in COVID-19. Donors were grouped by their self-reported clinical history. Exposed enrollees had met someone with a PCR-confirmed or clinician-diagnosed COVID-19 case at some point within the 2 weeks before study entry. CDR1 is MDHEN and CDR2 is SYDVKM in the germline V gene. V gave up 3 bases and J gave up 7 bases, with 18 bases separating them. CDR3 length: 16 residues. Original handling: Cell counts per sample came from amplifying reference gene primers. Only in-frame clones appear in the TCRdb table, and some are missing; sequencing was by immunoSEQ multiplex PCR. V, J and clone size are taken as reported in that table, and D and trimming were inferred from the DNA itself. The table lists 270,000 or so clones, about 91% of them singletons.

The rearrangement links TRBV28 to TRBJ2-2, with D perhaps TRBD1 (5 bases). The clonotype originates from a middle-aged man who had been exposed to COVID-19. What was sequenced was PBMCs or T cells enriched from blood (not recorded which). This CDR3 is CASSLVGASLNGELFF. As DNA, the CDR3 is TGTGCCAGCAGTTTGGTAGGGGCGTCACTTAACGGGGAGCTGTTTTTT.